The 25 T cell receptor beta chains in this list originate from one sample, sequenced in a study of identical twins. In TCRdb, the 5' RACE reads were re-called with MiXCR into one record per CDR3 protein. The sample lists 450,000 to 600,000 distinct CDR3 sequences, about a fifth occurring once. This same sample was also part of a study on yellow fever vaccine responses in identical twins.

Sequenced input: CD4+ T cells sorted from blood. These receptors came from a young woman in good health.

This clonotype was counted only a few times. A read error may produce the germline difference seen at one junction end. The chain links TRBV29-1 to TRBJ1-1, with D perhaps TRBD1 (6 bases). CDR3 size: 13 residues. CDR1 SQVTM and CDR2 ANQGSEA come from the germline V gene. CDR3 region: CSVGAGVKTEAFF. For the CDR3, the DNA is TGCAGCGTGGGCGCAGGGGTGAAGACTGAAGCTTTCTTT.

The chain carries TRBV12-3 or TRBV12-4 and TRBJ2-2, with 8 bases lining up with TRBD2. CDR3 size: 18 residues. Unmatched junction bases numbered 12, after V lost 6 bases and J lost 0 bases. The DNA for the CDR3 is TGTGCCAGCAGCTATACTATCGTAGCGGGGACGAACACCGGGGAGCTGTTTTTT. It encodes CASSYTIVAGTNTGELFF.

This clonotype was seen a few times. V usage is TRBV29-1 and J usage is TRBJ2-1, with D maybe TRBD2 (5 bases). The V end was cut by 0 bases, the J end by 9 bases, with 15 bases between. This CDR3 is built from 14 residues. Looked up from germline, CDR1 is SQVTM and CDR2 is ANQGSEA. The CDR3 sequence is CSVEDWLGSVEQFF. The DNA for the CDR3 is TGCAGCGTTGAAGATTGGTTGGGTAGCGTTGAGCAGTTCTTC.

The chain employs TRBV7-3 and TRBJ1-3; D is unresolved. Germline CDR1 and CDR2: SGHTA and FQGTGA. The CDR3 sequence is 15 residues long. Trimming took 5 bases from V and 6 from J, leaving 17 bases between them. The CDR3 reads CASSPSGAGLNTIYF. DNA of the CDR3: TGTGCCAGCAGCCCATCAGGTGCAGGCCTAAACACCATATATTTT.

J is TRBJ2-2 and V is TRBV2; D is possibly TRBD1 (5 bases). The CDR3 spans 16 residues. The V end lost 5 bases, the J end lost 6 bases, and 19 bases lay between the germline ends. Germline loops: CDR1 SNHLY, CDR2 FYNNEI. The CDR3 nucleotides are TGTGCCAGCAGTATACGGACGGGCTTAGGGGCCGGGGAGCTGTTTTTT. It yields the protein CASSIRTGLGAGELFF.

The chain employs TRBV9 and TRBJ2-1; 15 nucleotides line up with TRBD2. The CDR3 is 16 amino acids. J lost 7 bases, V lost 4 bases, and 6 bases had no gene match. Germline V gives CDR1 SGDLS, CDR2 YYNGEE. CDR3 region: CASSPPGTSGRNEQFF. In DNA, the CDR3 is TGTGCCAGCAGCCCCCCTGGGACTAGCGGGAGGAATGAGCAGTTCTTC. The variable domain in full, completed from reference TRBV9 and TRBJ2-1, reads DSGVTQTPKHLITATGQRVTLRCSPRSGDLSVYWYQQSLDQGLQFLIQYYNGEERAKGNILERFSAQQFPDLHSELNLSSLELGDSALYFCASSPPGTSGRNEQFFGPGTRLTVL.

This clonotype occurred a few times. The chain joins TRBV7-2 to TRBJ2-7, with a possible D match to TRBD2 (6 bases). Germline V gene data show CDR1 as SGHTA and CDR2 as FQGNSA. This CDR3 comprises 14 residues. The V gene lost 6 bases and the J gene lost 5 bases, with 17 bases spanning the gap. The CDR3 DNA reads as TGTGCCAGCAGTCCCCAAGCGGGCAAAAACGAGCAGTACTTC. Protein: CASSPQAGKNEQYF.

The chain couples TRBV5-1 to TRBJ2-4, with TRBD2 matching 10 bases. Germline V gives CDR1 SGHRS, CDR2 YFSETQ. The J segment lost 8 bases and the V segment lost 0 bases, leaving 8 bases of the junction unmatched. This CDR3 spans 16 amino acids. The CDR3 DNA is TGCGCCAGCAGCTTGGATCCCAGCGGGGGGGCCTACATTCAGTACTTC. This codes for CASSLDPSGGAYIQYF.

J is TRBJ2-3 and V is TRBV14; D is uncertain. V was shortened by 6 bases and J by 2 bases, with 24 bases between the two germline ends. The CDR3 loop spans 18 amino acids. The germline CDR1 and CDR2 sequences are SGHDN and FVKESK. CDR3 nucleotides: TGTGCCAGCAGTAAAGGCAGGCTCTCGAGCCCGGTCACAGATACGCAGTATTTT. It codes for CASSKGRLSSPVTDTQYF.

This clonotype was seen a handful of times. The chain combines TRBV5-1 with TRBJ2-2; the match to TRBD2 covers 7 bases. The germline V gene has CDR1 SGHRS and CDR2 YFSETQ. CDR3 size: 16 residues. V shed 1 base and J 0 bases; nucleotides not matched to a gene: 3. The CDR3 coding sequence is TGCGCCAGCAGCTTGAGCGGGGTCGCGAACACCGGGGAGCTGTTTTTT. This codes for CASSLSGVANTGELFF.

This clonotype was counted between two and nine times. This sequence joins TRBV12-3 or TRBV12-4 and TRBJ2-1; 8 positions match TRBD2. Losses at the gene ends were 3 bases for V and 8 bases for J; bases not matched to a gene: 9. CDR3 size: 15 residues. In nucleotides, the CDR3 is TGTGCCAGCAGTTTGGGCGGGAGGATGGGCGATGAGCAGTTCTTC. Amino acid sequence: CASSLGGRMGDEQFF.

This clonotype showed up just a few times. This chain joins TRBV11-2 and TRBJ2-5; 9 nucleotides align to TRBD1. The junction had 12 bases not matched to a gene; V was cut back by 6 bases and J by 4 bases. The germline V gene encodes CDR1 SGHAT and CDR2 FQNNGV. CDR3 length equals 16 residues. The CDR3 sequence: CASRHWGRDRAETQYF. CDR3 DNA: TGTGCCAGCAGACACTGGGGCCGGGACAGGGCAGAGACCCAGTACTTC.

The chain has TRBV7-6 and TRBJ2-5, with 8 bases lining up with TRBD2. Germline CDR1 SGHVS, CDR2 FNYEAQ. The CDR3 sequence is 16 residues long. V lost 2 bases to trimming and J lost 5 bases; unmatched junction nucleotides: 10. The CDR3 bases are TGTGCCAGCAGCTTAAACCCGGGACTAGGCCGGGAGACCCAGTACTTC. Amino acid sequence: CASSLNPGLGRETQYF.

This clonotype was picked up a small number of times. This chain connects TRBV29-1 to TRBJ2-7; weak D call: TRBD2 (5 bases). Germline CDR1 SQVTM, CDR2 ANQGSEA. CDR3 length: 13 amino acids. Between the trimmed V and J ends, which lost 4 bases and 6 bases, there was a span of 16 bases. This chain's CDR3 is CSVVLETRGEQYF. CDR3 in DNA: TGCAGCGTTGTTTTGGAGACACGGGGCGAGCAGTACTTC.

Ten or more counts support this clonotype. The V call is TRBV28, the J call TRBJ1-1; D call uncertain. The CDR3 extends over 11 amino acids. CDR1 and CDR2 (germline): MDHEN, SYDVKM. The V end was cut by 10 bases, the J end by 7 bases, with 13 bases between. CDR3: CATRVLIEAFF. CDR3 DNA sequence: TGTGCCACGCGAGTCTTGATTGAAGCTTTCTTT.

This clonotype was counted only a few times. CDR3 nucleotide sequence: TGTGCCAGCAGCTTCTTTAGCCTGGGGGGCTACACCTTC. Translation: CASSFFSLGGYTF. The chain uses TRBV5-6 and TRBJ1-2; the D is unclear. CDR3 length equals 13 residues. The germline V gene encodes CDR1 SGHDT and CDR2 YYEEEE. The germline V and J ends were trimmed by 2 bases and 8 bases, with 13 bases remaining between them.

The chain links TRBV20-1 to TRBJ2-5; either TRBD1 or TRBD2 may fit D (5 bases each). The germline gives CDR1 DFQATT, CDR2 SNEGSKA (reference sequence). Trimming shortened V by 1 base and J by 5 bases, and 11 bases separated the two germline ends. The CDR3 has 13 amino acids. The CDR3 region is CSARGGAGETQYF. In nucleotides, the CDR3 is TGCAGTGCTAGAGGAGGGGCGGGCGAGACCCAGTACTTC.

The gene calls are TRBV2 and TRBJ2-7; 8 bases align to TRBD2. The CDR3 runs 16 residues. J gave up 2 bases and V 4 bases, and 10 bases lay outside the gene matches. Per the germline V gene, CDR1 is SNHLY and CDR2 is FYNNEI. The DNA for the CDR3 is TGTGCCAGCAGTGGAGGATACGGGACTAGGGCCTACGAGCAGTACTTC. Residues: CASSGGYGTRAYEQYF.

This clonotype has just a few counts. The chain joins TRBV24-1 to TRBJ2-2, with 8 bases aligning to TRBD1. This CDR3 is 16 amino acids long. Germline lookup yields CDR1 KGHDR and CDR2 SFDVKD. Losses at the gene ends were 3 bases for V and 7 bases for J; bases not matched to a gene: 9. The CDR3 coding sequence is TGTGCCACCAGTGATCGGCGGCAGGGGGCAAGCGGGGAGCTGTTTTTT. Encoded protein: CATSDRRQGASGELFF.

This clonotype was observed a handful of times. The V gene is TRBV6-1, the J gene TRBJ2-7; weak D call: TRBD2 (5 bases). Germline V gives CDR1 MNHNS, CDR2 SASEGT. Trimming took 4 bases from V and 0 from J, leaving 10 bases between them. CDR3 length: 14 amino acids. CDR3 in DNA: TGTGCCAGCAGTGTAGCGTTAGGCTCCTACGAGCAGTACTTC. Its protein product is CASSVALGSYEQYF.

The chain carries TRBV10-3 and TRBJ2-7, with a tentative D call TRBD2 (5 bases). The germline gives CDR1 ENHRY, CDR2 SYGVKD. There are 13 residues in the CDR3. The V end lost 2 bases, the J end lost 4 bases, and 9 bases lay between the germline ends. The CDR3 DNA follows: TGTGCCATCAGTGAGAGAACGGGGTACGAGCAGTACGTC. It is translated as CAISERTGYEQYV.

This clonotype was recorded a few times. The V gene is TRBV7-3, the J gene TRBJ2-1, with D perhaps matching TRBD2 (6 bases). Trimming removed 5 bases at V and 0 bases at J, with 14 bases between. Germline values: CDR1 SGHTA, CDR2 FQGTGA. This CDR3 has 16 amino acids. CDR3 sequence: CASSQRKTSSYNEQFF. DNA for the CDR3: TGTGCCAGCAGCCAGCGAAAGACTAGCTCCTACAATGAGCAGTTCTTC.

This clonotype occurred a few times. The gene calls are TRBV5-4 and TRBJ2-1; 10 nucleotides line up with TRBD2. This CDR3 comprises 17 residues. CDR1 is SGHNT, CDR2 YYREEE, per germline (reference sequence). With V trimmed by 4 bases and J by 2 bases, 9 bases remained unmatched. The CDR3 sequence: CASSAIRSGRTYNEQFF. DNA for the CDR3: TGTGCCAGCAGCGCTATCCGTAGCGGGAGGACCTACAATGAGCAGTTCTTC.

CDR3 region: CASSLEWPNTGELFF. CDR3 in DNA: TGCGCCAGCAGCTTGGAGTGGCCGAACACCGGGGAGCTGTTTTTT. This chain connects TRBV5-1 to TRBJ2-2; no definite D call. Trimming pared 0 bases from V and 0 bases from J, leaving 6 bases between. The CDR3 is made up of 15 amino acids. Germline V gene sequence: CDR1 SGHRS, CDR2 YFSETQ.

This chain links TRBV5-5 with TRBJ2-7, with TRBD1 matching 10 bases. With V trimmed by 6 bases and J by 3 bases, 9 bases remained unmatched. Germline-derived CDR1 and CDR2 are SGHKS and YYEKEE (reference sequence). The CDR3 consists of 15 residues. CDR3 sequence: CASTPYGTGVYEQYF. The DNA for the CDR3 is TGTGCCAGCACCCCCTACGGGACAGGGGTCTACGAGCAGTACTTC.